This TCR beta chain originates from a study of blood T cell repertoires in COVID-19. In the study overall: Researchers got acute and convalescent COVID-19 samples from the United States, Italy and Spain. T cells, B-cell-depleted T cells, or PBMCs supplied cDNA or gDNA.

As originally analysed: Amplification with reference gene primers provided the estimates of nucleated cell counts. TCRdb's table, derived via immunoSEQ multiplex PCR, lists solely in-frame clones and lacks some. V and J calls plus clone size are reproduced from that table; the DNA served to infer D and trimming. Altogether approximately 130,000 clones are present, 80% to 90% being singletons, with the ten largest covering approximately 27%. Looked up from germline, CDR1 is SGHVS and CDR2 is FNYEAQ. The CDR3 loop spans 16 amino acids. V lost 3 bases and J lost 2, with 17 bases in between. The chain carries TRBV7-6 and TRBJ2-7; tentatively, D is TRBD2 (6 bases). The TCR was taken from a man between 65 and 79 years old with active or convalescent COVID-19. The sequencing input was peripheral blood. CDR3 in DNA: TGTGCCAGCAGCTTTTCCGGGAGCTATCTTCCCTACGAGCAGTACTTC. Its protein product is CASSFSGSYLPYEQYF.